The TCR beta chain under discussion was sequenced for a study of blood T cell repertoires in COVID-19. Looking at the study overall: There were acute and convalescent COVID-19 samples, and they came from the United States, Italy and Spain. PBMCs, B-cell-depleted T cells, or T cells were the source of the cDNA or gDNA that made up the material.

Authors' methods: Reference gene primer amplification gave estimated nucleated cell counts. Generated by immunoSEQ multiplex PCR, the TCRdb table keeps only in-frame clones and is missing some. The V and J calls and clone size were taken over from that table, and D and trimming were inferred from the DNA. The table has 200,000 to 250,000 clones, over 70% seen once. V was pared by 2 bases and J by 7 bases, with 11 bases of the junction left unmatched. Germline-derived CDR1 and CDR2 are LGHDT and YNNKEL (reference sequence). This CDR3 is built from 16 residues. The sample was peripheral blood. The chain is built from TRBV3-1 (or the pseudogene TRBV3-2) and TRBJ2-4, with 7 bases identical to TRBD2. The sequence was obtained from a woman in her seventies with acute or convalescent COVID-19. The CDR3 DNA reads as TGTGCCAGCAGCCAACTTGGGGAGGGGCGGGCGAACATTCAGTACTTC. This translates into CASSQLGEGRANIQYF.